The 28 T cell receptor beta chains below come from one sample, sequenced in a study of T cell responses to AZD1222 COVID-19 vaccine. Profiling relied on immunoSEQ multiplex PCR, and the TCRdb table lists in-frame clones only, not all of them. The sample consists of 100,000 to 120,000 clones, about 87% of them appearing once. Sequences were derived from peripheral blood, sampled on day 0 of AZD1222 vaccination. All receptors come from an adult in good health.

The chain links TRBV19 to TRBJ2-7; D is possibly TRBD1 (6 bases). The CDR3 spans 14 residues. V lost 4 bases to trimming and J lost 0 bases, with 10 bases between them. Germline V gives CDR1 LNHDA, CDR2 SQIVND (reference sequence). CDR3 DNA sequence: TGTGCCAGTAGTAGGGACATCAACTCCTACGAGCAGTACTTC. Translated: CASSRDINSYEQYF.

The genes are TRBV7-9 and TRBJ2-4; D remains ambiguous. The CDR3 has 10 amino acids. Looked up from germline, CDR1 is SEHNR and CDR2 is FQNEAQ (reference sequence). Deletions cut 8 bases from V and 7 bases from J, with 6 bases between. This chain's CDR3 is CASDPNIQYF. Written as DNA, the CDR3 is TGTGCCAGCGATCCTAACATTCAGTACTTC.

This chain uses TRBV6-5 with TRBJ2-1, with 11 bases identical to TRBD2. Unmatched junction bases numbered 8, after V lost 5 bases and J lost 8 bases. Germline V gene data show CDR1 as MNHEY and CDR2 as SVGAGI. The CDR3 is 15 amino acids. In DNA, the CDR3 is TGTGCCAGCAGTACAACGGGACTAGCGGTTTATGAGCAGTTCTTC. This encodes CASSTTGLAVYEQFF.

The V call is TRBV5-4, the J call TRBJ1-2; D call uncertain. The CDR3 runs to 14 residues. Germline CDR1 and CDR2: SGHNT and YYREEE (reference sequence). The ends were cut back, 3 bases at V and 0 bases at J, with 9 bases in the middle. CDR3 nucleotide sequence: TGTGCCAGCAGCTCGGGCGAAGCTAACTATGGCTACACCTTC. It specifies CASSSGEANYGYTF. Complete variable domain (other parts from reference TRBV5-4 and TRBJ1-2): ETGVTQSPTHLIKTRGQQVTLRCSSQSGHNTVSWYQQALGQGPQFIFQYYREEENGRGNFPPRFSGLQFPNYSSELNVNALELDDSALYLCASSSGEANYGYTFGSGTRLTVV.

The gene calls are TRBV14 and TRBJ1-1; TRBD1 aligns across 7 bases. Germline V gene lookup returns CDR1 SGHDN and CDR2 FVKESK. This CDR3 spans 15 amino acids. The junction had 7 bases not matched to a gene; V was cut back by 5 bases and J by 1 base. Here the CDR3 DNA reads TGTGCCAGCAGCGACAGGGTCTCTAGGAACACTGAAGCTTTCTTT. Translation: CASSDRVSRNTEAFF. The whole variable domain, filled in from reference TRBV14 and TRBJ1-1, reads EAGVTQFPSHSVIEKGQTVTLRCDPISGHDNLYWYRRVMGKEIKFLLHFVKESKQDESGMPNNRFLAERTGGTYSTLKVQPAELEDSGVYFCASSDRVSRNTEAFFGQGTRLTVV.

A few counts support this clone. The chain carries TRBV3-1 (or the pseudogene TRBV3-2) and TRBJ1-4; no reliable D call. The CDR3 is 15 amino acids. Germline V gene lookup returns CDR1 LGHDT and CDR2 YNNKEL (reference sequence). V lost 0 bases and J 3 bases, leaving 8 bases between the germline ends. CDR3 sequence (DNA): TGTGCCAGCAGCCAAGACCGGGGAGCTAATGAAAAACTGTTTTTT. This translates into CASSQDRGANEKLFF.

This rearrangement joins TRBV11-3 to TRBJ2-3, with D hard to call. The CDR3 consists of 14 residues. The ends were cut back, 5 bases at V and 1 base at J, with 10 bases in the middle. Per the germline V gene, CDR1 is SGHNT and CDR2 is YENEEA. The CDR3: CASSQFQGTDTQYF. In DNA, the CDR3 is TGTGCCAGCAGCCAGTTCCAGGGCACAGATACGCAGTATTTT.

This chain connects TRBV2 to TRBJ1-5, with D possibly being TRBD1 (6 bases). The CDR3 totals 16 residues. Germline lookup yields CDR1 SNHLY and CDR2 FYNNEI. V was clipped by 1 base and J by 7 bases, with 17 bases between them. CDR3 in amino acids: CASSEGSLGQGQPQHF. The CDR3 DNA reads as TGTGCCAGCAGTGAAGGAAGTTTGGGGCAGGGGCAGCCCCAGCATTTT.

The chain links TRBV20-1 to TRBJ1-2; D gene ambiguous. Looked up from germline, CDR1 is DFQATT and CDR2 is SNEGSKA (reference sequence). The CDR3 length is 13 residues. The V gene lost 3 bases and the J gene lost 2 bases, with 10 bases spanning the gap. In DNA, the CDR3 is TGCAGTGCTAGTCGTTCCAGAAACTATGGCTACACCTTC. Translation: CSASRSRNYGYTF.

The chain is built from TRBV2 and TRBJ1-3, with a weak D call TRBD1 (6 bases). The length of the CDR3 is 15 residues. Germline CDR1 is SNHLY and CDR2 is FYNNEI. V lost 6 bases to trimming and J lost 7 bases, with 19 bases between them. The CDR3 nucleotides are TGTGCCAGCAGATTGACAGGCCAGCGGCTGAACACCATATATTTT. It yields the protein CASRLTGQRLNTIYF.

This chain joins TRBV2 and TRBJ2-1; 8 nucleotides agree with TRBD2. Germline values: CDR1 SNHLY, CDR2 FYNNEI. V was clipped by 7 bases and J by 7 bases; unmatched bases: 9. CDR3 length: 14 amino acids. The CDR3: CASIGLAHRNEQFF. In DNA form, the CDR3 reads TGTGCCAGCATTGGACTAGCTCATAGGAATGAGCAGTTCTTC.

The genes are TRBV27 and TRBJ2-5, with TRBD2 matching over 11 bases. Germline V gene sequence: CDR1 MNHEY, CDR2 SMNVEV (reference sequence). Trimming took 6 bases from V and 0 from J; bases not matched to a gene: 6. The CDR3 is 16 residues long. The CDR3 reads CASSATSGVYQETQYF. Here the CDR3 DNA reads TGTGCCAGCAGCGCGACTAGCGGGGTTTACCAAGAGACCCAGTACTTC.

The chain recombines TRBV7-7 with TRBJ2-2; 13 bases agree with TRBD2. The CDR3 runs 16 residues. The J segment lost 6 bases and the V segment lost 5 bases, leaving 6 bases of the junction unmatched. CDR1 is SSHAT and CDR2 is FNYEAQ in the germline V gene (reference sequence). The chain's CDR3 is CASSPEGLAGAGELFF. For the CDR3, the DNA is TGTGCCAGCAGCCCTGAAGGACTAGCGGGAGCCGGGGAGCTGTTTTTT.

The CDR3 region is CASSLRQGWSEQYF. CDR3 coding DNA: TGTGCCAGCAGCCTTCGACAGGGCTGGTCCGAGCAGTACTTC. The chain combines TRBV11-2 with TRBJ2-7, with 7 bases matching TRBD1. The CDR3 is 14 residues long. J lost 6 bases, V lost 5 bases, and 10 bases had no gene match. Germline CDR1 reads SGHAT; CDR2 reads FQNNGV.

This chain uses TRBV30 with TRBJ1-5; D uncertain. The CDR3 runs to 13 residues. The germline CDR1 and CDR2 sequences are GTSNPN and SVGIG (reference sequence). V shed 3 bases and J shed 3 bases, with 9 bases lying between them. The CDR3 loop reads CAWRGGNNQPQHF. The CDR3 DNA follows: TGTGCCTGGAGGGGAGGGAACAATCAGCCCCAGCATTTT.

This clone was detected a few times. The genes are TRBV30 and TRBJ1-5, with D perhaps matching TRBD1 (5 bases). The V and J ends lost 0 bases and 6 bases respectively, with 9 bases between them. Per the germline V gene, CDR1 is GTSNPN and CDR2 is SVGIG (reference sequence). The CDR3 sequence is 13 residues long. For the CDR3, the DNA is TGTGCCTGGAGTGTACCGGGGGTTCAGCCCCAGCATTTT. Its protein is CAWSVPGVQPQHF.

There are a few counts of this clone. The rearrangement joins TRBV6-1 to TRBJ2-7, with TRBD1 matching 9 bases. The germline CDR1 and CDR2 sequences are MNHNS and SASEGT. J gave up 4 bases and V 4 bases, and 11 bases lay outside the gene matches. This CDR3 contains 16 residues. CDR3 sequence reads: CASSGGQGRTGYEQYF. In nucleotides, the CDR3 is TGTGCCAGCAGTGGTGGACAGGGGAGGACCGGATACGAGCAGTACTTC.

This chain uses TRBV12-3 or TRBV12-4 with TRBJ1-5; D is perhaps TRBD1 (5 bases). The CDR3 spans 13 residues. V gave up 5 bases and J gave up 5 bases, with 10 bases separating them. This CDR3 is CASSPQGYQPQHF. The CDR3, as DNA: TGTGCCAGCAGTCCTCAGGGCTATCAGCCCCAGCATTTT.

V and J are TRBV19 and TRBJ1-1; D is ambiguous. CDR1 is LNHDA, CDR2 SQIVND, per germline (reference sequence). The CDR3 extends over 13 amino acids. Trimming pared 3 bases from V and 4 bases from J, leaving 9 bases between. The chain's CDR3 is CASSIDTITEAFF. In nucleotides, the CDR3 is TGTGCCAGTAGTATCGACACTATCACTGAAGCTTTCTTT.

The gene calls are TRBV19 and TRBJ2-1, with 8 bases identical to TRBD2. The germline V gene encodes CDR1 LNHDA and CDR2 SQIVND (reference sequence). The CDR3 extends over 16 amino acids. V shed 5 bases, J shed 0 bases, and the junction held 6 bases outside the gene matches. The CDR3 nucleotides read TGTGCCAGTAGTCTCCTCAGCGGGAGCTCCTACAATGAGCAGTTCTTC. Protein sequence: CASSLLSGSSYNEQFF.

This chain joins TRBV19 and TRBJ1-4; D is possibly TRBD1 (5 bases). CDR1 and CDR2 (germline): LNHDA, SQIVND (reference sequence). The length of the CDR3 is 16 residues. Trimming pared 3 bases from V and 7 bases from J, leaving 18 bases between. In DNA, the CDR3 is TGTGCCAGTAGTATTCTGGGGGAAATGAGGTTTGAAAAACTGTTTTTT. Amino acids: CASSILGEMRFEKLFF.

The genes are TRBV10-2 and TRBJ1-1; D gene ambiguous. CDR1 and CDR2 from the germline V gene are WSHSY and SAAADI. With 4 bases removed from V and 0 bases from J, the gap between germline ends came to 6 bases. The CDR3 spans 13 residues. In nucleotides, the CDR3 is TGCGCCAGCAGTGCACAGTTGAACACTGAAGCTTTCTTT. Its protein product is CASSAQLNTEAFF.

V is TRBV28 and J is TRBJ1-5; unclear D gene. This CDR3 has 11 residues. The V and J ends lost 7 bases and 7 bases respectively, with 8 bases between them. Germline V CDR1 and CDR2: MDHEN, SYDVKM. DNA for the CDR3: TGTGCCAGCATGGTCGAGCAGCCCCAGCATTTT. Its translation is CASMVEQPQHF.

The chain employs TRBV27 and TRBJ2-6; D is unresolved. CDR3 length: 13 residues. The V end was cut by 6 bases, the J end by 4 bases, with 7 bases between. Germline V gene data show CDR1 as MNHEY and CDR2 as SMNVEV (reference sequence). The CDR3 DNA sequence: TGTGCCAGCAGGTCCCAGGGGGCCAACGTCCTGACTTTC. Translated: CASRSQGANVLTF. Variable domain in full (rest from reference TRBV27 and TRBJ2-6): EAQVTQNPRYLITVTGKKLTVTCSQNMNHEYMSWYRQDPGLGLRQIYYSMNVEVTDKGDVPEGYKVSRKEKRNFPLILESPSPNQTSLYFCASRSQGANVLTFGAGSRLTVL.

This rearrangement joins TRBV3-1 (or the pseudogene TRBV3-2) to TRBJ2-1; tentatively, D is TRBD2 (6 bases). The germline gives CDR1 LGHDT, CDR2 YNNKEL (reference sequence). This CDR3 is built from 14 residues. Deletions cut 5 bases from V and 3 bases from J, with 11 bases between. The CDR3 reads CASSNAGSYNEQFF. The CDR3 bases are TGTGCCAGCAGCAATGCCGGGAGCTACAATGAGCAGTTCTTC.

This chain uses TRBV18 with TRBJ1-1, with D unresolved. The CDR3 runs 15 residues. V was clipped by 1 base and J by 2 bases, with 11 bases between them. Germline V gene sequence: CDR1 KGHSH, CDR2 LQKENI. The CDR3 loop is CASSPQGSGNTEAFF. The CDR3 coding sequence is TGTGCCAGCTCACCACAGGGTTCGGGTAACACTGAAGCTTTCTTT.

The J gene is TRBJ1-2, the V gene TRBV19; the D is unclear. The CDR3 runs 14 residues. The germline V gene encodes CDR1 LNHDA and CDR2 SQIVND (reference sequence). V was shortened by 3 bases and J by 8 bases, with 16 bases between the two germline ends. For the CDR3, the DNA is TGTGCCAGTAGTATGGGCCCGTCCTTGCTGGGCTACACCTTC. It translates to CASSMGPSLLGYTF. The entire variable domain, with the rest obtained from reference TRBV19 and TRBJ1-2, is as follows: DGGITQSPKYLFRKEGQNVTLSCEQNLNHDAMYWYRQDPGQGLRLIYYSQIVNDFQKGDIAEGYSVSREKKESFPLTVTSAQKNPTAFYLCASSMGPSLLGYTFGSGTRLTVV.

The gene calls are TRBV7-7 and TRBJ2-1, with TRBD2 matching 7 bases. Germline V gene sequence: CDR1 SSHAT, CDR2 FNYEAQ (reference sequence). V was pared by 0 bases and J by 4 bases, with 0 bases of the junction left unmatched. The CDR3 contains 14 residues. The CDR3 region is CASSLAGGYNEQFF. CDR3 sequence (DNA): TGTGCCAGCAGCTTAGCGGGAGGGTACAATGAGCAGTTCTTC.